This T cell receptor beta chain was sequenced for a study of cytomegalovirus exposure and HLA in healthy donors. Background on the study: About 85 million unique TCRs from HLA-typed donors were held in an early release of data.

Primers: 60 Vbeta forward and 13 Jbeta reverse. Original processing notes: Unique TCR beta chains numbered around 80 million in a later analysis, with 10 million to 14 million shared. Method: immunoSEQ multiplex PCR; TCRdb's copy keeps in-frame clones and lacks some. V and J calls and clone size follow that table, whereas D and trimming were derived from the DNA. The profile shows about 160,000 clones, approximately 84% of them singletons. Germline assignment: CDR1 SGHNT and CDR2 YYREEE (reference sequence). This CDR3 region has 14 residues. The V and J ends lost 4 bases and 1 base respectively, with 12 bases between them. On this clone itself: Its specificity is unknown.

The study's findings and limits: Reports credit the classifier with highly specific, highly sensitive diagnosis of cytomegalovirus status.

This sequence was found in a woman in her forties or fifties in good health and CMV-seropositive. The chain uses TRBV5-4 and TRBJ2-7, with TRBD1 as a possible D gene (6 bases). Sequences were obtained from PBMCs. The CDR3 DNA follows: TGTGCCAGCAGCCCCTCCACAGGGTCCTACGAGCAGTACTTC. Protein product: CASSPSTGSYEQYF.